The T cell receptor beta chain under discussion was sequenced for a study of beta chain features in type 1 diabetes. Notes on the study in general: The study found moderately but significantly shorter TCRB CDR3s in all four CD4+ subsets of Type 1 diabetes patients.

To note about this clone: Its cognate antigen is unknown.

The isolated RNA, all of it, was reverse transcribed, so expressed TCRB transcripts were what got sequenced. TCRdb keeps only in-frame clones here, not all; method: immunoSEQ multiplex PCR. There are some 330,000 clones in the sample; 8% to 13% occur only once, and under 0.02% lies in the top ten. The sequence was collected from a woman in her twenties or thirties in good health. Source material: naive CD4+ T cells from blood.

The CDR3 sequence is CSAFSKNEQFF. CDR3 DNA: TGCAGTGCCTTTAGCAAGAATGAGCAGTTCTTC. The rearrangement joins TRBV20-1 to TRBJ2-1; the D is unclear. CDR3 size: 11 residues. Trimming shortened V by 6 bases and J by 7 bases, and 10 bases separated the two germline ends. Germline V gene data show CDR1 as DFQATT and CDR2 as SNEGSKA (reference sequence).